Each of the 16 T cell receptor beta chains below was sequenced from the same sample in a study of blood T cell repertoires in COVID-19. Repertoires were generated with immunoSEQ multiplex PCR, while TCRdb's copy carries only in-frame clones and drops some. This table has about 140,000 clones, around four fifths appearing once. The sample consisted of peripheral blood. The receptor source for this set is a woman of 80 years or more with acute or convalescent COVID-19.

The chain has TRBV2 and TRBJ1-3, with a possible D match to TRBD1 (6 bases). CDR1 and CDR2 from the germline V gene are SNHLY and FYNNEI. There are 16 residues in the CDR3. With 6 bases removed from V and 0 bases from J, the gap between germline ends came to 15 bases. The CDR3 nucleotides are TGTGCCAGCAGCCTAGGACAGACGAGCTCTGGAAACACCATATATTTT. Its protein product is CASSLGQTSSGNTIYF.

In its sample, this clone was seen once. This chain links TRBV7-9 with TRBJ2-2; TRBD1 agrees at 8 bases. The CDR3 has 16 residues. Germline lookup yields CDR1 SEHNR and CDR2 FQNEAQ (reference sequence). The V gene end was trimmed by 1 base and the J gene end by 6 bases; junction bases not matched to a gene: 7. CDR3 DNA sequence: TGTGCCAGCAGCTTAGTCGGACAGGGTGGTGCCGGGGAGCTGTTTTTT. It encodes CASSLVGQGGAGELFF.

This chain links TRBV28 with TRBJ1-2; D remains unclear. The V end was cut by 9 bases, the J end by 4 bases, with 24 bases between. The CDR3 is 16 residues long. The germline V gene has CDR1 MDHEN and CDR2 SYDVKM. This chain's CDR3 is CASSPYSAGAVYGYTF. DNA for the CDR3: TGTGCCAGTTCTCCCTACTCAGCGGGAGCTGTCTATGGCTACACCTTC.

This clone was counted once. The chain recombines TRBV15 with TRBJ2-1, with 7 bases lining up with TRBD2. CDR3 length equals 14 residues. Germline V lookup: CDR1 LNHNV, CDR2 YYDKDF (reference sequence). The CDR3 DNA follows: TGTGCGGTTCGCGGGAGAGAATACGACAATGAGCAGTTCTTC. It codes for CAVRGREYDNEQFF.

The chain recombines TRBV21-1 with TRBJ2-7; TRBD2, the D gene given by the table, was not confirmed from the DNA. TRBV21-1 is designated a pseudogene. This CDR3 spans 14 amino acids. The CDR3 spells CASSKNGGPYEQYF. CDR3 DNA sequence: TGTGCCAGCAGCAAAAACGGAGGCCCCTACGAGCAGTACTTC.

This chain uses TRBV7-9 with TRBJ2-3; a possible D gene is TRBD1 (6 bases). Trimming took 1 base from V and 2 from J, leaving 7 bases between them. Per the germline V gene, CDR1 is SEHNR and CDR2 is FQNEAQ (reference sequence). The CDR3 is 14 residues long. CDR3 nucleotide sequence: TGTGCCAGCAGCTTAGGACAGGTCACAGATACGCAGTATTTT. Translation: CASSLGQVTDTQYF.

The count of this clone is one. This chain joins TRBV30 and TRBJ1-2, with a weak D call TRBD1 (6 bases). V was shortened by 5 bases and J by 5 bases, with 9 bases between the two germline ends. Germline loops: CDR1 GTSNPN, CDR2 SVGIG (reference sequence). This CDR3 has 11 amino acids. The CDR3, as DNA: TGTGCCTGGGGGGACACATATGGCTACACCTTC. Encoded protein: CAWGDTYGYTF.

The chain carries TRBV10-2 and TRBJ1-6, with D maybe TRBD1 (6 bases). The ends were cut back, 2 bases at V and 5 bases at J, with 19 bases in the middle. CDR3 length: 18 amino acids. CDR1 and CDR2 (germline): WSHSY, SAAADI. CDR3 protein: CASSETGPSAADNSPLHF. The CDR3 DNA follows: TGCGCCAGCAGTGAGACAGGGCCTTCCGCCGCCGATAATTCACCCCTCCACTTT.

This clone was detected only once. The CDR3 sequence is CASSQATGWGSYNSPLHF. CDR3 sequence (DNA): TGCGCCAGCAGCCAGGCAACAGGGTGGGGCTCCTATAATTCACCCCTCCACTTT. The chain uses TRBV4-1 and TRBJ1-6, with a possible D match to TRBD1 (6 bases). Germline CDR1 MGHRA, CDR2 YSYEKL. The V end was cut by 3 bases, the J end by 0 bases, with 15 bases between. CDR3 length: 18 residues.

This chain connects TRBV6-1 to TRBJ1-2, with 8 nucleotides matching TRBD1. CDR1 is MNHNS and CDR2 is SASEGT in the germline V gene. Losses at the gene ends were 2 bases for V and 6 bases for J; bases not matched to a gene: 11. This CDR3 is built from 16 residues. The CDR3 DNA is TGTGCCAGCAGTGAACCCGTGGGCAGGGGGCGTGATGGCTACACCTTC. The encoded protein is CASSEPVGRGRDGYTF.

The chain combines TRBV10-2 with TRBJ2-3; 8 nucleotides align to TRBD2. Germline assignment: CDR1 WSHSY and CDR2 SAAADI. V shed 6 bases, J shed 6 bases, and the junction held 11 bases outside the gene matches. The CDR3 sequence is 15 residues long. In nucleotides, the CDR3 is TGCGCCAGCAGGCCGGGACTAGGGGCATGGGATACGCAGTATTTT. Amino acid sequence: CASRPGLGAWDTQYF.

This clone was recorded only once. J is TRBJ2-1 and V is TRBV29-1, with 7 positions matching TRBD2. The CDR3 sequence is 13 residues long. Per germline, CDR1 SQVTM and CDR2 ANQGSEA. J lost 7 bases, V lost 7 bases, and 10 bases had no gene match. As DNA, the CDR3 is TGCAGCGCCCAGCGCTGGACTAGTAATGAGCAGTTCTTC. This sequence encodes CSAQRWTSNEQFF.

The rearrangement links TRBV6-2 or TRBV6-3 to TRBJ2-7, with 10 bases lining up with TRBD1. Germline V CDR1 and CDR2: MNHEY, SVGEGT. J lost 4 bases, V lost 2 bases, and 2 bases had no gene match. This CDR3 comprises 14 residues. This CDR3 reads CASSYRTGGYEQYF. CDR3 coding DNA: TGTGCCAGCAGTTACCGGACAGGGGGATACGAGCAGTACTTC.

The CDR3 reads CASGQGVGGEQFF. The CDR3 DNA is TGTGCATCAGGACAGGGGGTGGGTGGTGAGCAGTTCTTC. The V call is TRBV30, the J call TRBJ2-1; 10 positions match TRBD1. The V gene's germline CDR1 is GTSNPN and CDR2 SVGIG (reference sequence). This CDR3 spans 13 amino acids. Full variable domain (missing parts from reference TRBV30 and TRBJ2-1): SQTIHQWPATLVQPVGSPLSLECTVEGTSNPNLYWYRQAAGRGLQLLFYSVGIGQISSEVPQNLSASRPQDRQFILSSKKLLLSDSGFYLCASGQGVGGEQFFGPGTRLTVL.

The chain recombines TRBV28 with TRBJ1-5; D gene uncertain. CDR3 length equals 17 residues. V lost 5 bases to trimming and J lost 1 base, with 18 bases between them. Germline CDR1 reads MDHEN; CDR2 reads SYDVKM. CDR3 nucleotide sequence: TGTGCCAGCAGTACGACACGCACGTGGAGGAGCAATCAGCCCCAGCATTTT. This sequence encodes CASSTTRTWRSNQPQHF.

CDR3 DNA: TGTGCCAGCAGCGAAACAGGGGGCTTTGAGCAGTTCTTC. Residues: CASSETGGFEQFF. The chain joins TRBV3-1 (or the pseudogene TRBV3-2) to TRBJ2-1; 9 bases align to TRBD1. The germline V gene encodes CDR1 LGHDT and CDR2 YNNKEL (reference sequence). After removal of 5 bases from V and 9 bases from J, the junction contained 5 bases not matched to a gene. The CDR3 totals 13 residues.